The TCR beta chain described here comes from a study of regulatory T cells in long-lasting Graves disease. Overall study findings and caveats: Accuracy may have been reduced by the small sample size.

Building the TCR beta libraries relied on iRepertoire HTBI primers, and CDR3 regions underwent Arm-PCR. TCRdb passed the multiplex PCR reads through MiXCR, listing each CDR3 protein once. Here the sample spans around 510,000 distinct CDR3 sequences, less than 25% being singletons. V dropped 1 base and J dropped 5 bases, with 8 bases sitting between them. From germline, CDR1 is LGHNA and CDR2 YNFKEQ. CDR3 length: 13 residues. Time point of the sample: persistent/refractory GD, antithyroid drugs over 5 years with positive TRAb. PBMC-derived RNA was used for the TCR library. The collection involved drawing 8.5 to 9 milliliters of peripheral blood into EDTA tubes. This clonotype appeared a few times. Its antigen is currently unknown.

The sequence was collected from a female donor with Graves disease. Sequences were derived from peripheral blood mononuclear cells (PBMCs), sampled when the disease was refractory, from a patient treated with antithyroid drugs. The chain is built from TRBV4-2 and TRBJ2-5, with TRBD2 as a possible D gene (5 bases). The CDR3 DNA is TGTGCCAGCAGCCAAGTCCGGGGTGAGACCCAGTACTTC. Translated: CASSQVRGETQYF.